Shown below are 15 T cell receptor beta chains from a single sample sequenced in a study of T cell responses to AZD1222 COVID-19 vaccine. The table came from immunoSEQ multiplex PCR; TCRdb's copy has only in-frame clones and leaves some out. The table includes 20,000 to 25,000 clones, approximately 80% detected once. This sample comprised peripheral blood, obtained on day 0 of AZD1222 vaccination. These TCRs come from an adult in good health.

The CDR3 protein is CATLEGNSNEQFF. In DNA form, the CDR3 reads TGTGCCACCTTAGAAGGAAACTCCAATGAGCAGTTCTTC. This chain connects TRBV6-5 to TRBJ2-1, with no clear D. The CDR3 contains 13 residues. V was cut by 10 bases and J by 6 bases, with 16 bases left in between. Germline V gene sequence: CDR1 MNHEY, CDR2 SVGAGI.

This clone was seen just once. V usage is TRBV21-1 and J usage is TRBJ2-7. TRBV21-1 is annotated as a pseudogene. The CDR3 has 15 amino acids. CDR3: CASSKELGRCYEQYF. In DNA form, the CDR3 reads TGTGCCAGCAGCAAAGAACTCGGGCGGTGCTACGAGCAGTACTTC.

The V and J genes are TRBV3-1 (or the pseudogene TRBV3-2) and TRBJ2-3, with 13 bases aligning to TRBD2. This CDR3 is built from 18 residues. Looked up from germline, CDR1 is LGHDT and CDR2 is YNNKEL (reference sequence). Losses at the gene ends were 4 bases for V and 2 bases for J; bases not matched to a gene: 9. The CDR3 coding sequence is TGTGCCAGCAGCCCACAGACTAGCGGGGGGCCCTACACAGATACGCAGTATTTT. This gives the protein CASSPQTSGGPYTDTQYF.

The J gene is TRBJ1-5, the V gene TRBV7-8, with D possibly TRBD1 on 5 matching bases. Trimming removed 4 bases from V and 0 bases from J, with 16 bases in between. From germline, CDR1 is SGHVS and CDR2 FQNEAQ. CDR3 length: 17 residues. The CDR3: CASSSRGTSYSNQPQHF. CDR3 in DNA: TGTGCCAGCAGCTCCCGGGGGACCAGCTATAGCAATCAGCCCCAGCATTTT.

The CDR3 DNA sequence: TGTGCTAGTGCCGCAGGGGACTCCTACGAGCAGTACTTC. Translation: CASAAGDSYEQYF. The V and J genes are TRBV12-5 and TRBJ2-7, with D maybe TRBD1 (6 bases). CDR3 length: 13 amino acids. With 7 bases removed from V and 0 bases from J, the gap between germline ends came to 10 bases. Germline V CDR1 and CDR2: LGHNT, FRNRAP. The variable domain in full, completed from reference TRBV12-5 and TRBJ2-7, reads DARVTQTPRHKVTEMGQEVTMRCQPILGHNTVFWYRQTMMQGLELLAYFRNRAPLDDSGMPKDRFSAEMPDATLATLKIQPSEPRDSAVYFCASAAGDSYEQYFGPGTRLTVT.

The chain has TRBV6-2 or TRBV6-3 and TRBJ1-4; tentative D call: TRBD1 (5 bases). Trimming pared 4 bases from V and 17 bases from J, leaving 17 bases between. The CDR3 spans 12 residues. The germline V gene encodes CDR1 MNHEY and CDR2 SVGEGT. The CDR3, as DNA: TGTGCCAGCAGTTTGACCGGGACGTTCGTATTTTTT. This codes for CASSLTGTFVFF.

The rearrangement joins TRBV6-5 to TRBJ2-7, with D unclear. CDR1 MNHEY and CDR2 SVGAGI come from the germline V gene. Trimming shortened V by 5 bases and J by 2 bases, and 7 bases separated the two germline ends. There are 12 residues in the CDR3. CDR3 sequence (DNA): TGTGCCAGCAGTCAGACTCCCTACGAGCAGTACTTC. Amino acid sequence: CASSQTPYEQYF.

This clone has only a few counts. The chain joins TRBV29-1 to TRBJ2-7, with D hard to call. With 2 bases removed from V and 1 base from J, the gap between germline ends came to 9 bases. The CDR3 is made up of 13 amino acids. In germline, CDR1 is SQVTM, CDR2 ANQGSEA. The CDR3 region has the DNA TGCAGCGTTGAAACGGCGGCTTCCTACGAGCAGTACTTC. Its translation is CSVETAASYEQYF.

This clone was seen only once. The chain has TRBV2 and TRBJ2-1; D not resolved. V lost 6 bases and J lost 0, with 6 bases in between. The V gene's germline CDR1 is SNHLY and CDR2 FYNNEI. The CDR3 has 13 residues. The CDR3 spells CASRFASYNEQFF. The DNA of the CDR3 is TGTGCCAGCAGGTTCGCCTCCTACAATGAGCAGTTCTTC. Drawing the rest from reference TRBV2 and TRBJ2-1, the complete variable domain is EPEVTQTPSHQVTQMGQEVILRCVPISNHLYFYWYRQILGQKVEFLVSFYNNEISEKSEIFDDQFSVERPDGSNFTLKIRSTKLEDSAMYFCASRFASYNEQFFGPGTRLTVL.

This clone was found a few times. The genes are TRBV7-9 and TRBJ2-2, with 7 positions matching TRBD1. The J segment lost 5 bases and the V segment lost 3 bases, leaving 6 bases of the junction unmatched. The CDR3 is made up of 15 amino acids. The germline V gene encodes CDR1 SEHNR and CDR2 FQNEAQ (reference sequence). The CDR3 reads CASSFRDSYTGELFF. The CDR3 bases are TGTGCCAGCAGCTTCCGGGACAGTTATACCGGGGAGCTGTTTTTT.

The V and J genes are TRBV28 and TRBJ1-5, with 9 bases fitting TRBD1. Germline V CDR1 and CDR2: MDHEN, SYDVKM. Trimming at V came to 7 bases and at J to 1 base, leaving 14 bases not matched to a gene. The CDR3 extends over 18 amino acids. As DNA, the CDR3 is TGTGCCAGCAAAATAATAGGGACAGGGTTGATGAGCAATCAGCCCCAGCATTTT. It yields the protein CASKIIGTGLMSNQPQHF. Complete variable domain (other parts from reference TRBV28 and TRBJ1-5): DVKVTQSSRYLVKRTGEKVFLECVQDMDHENMFWYRQDPGLGLRLIYFSYDVKMKEKGDIPEGYSVSREKKERFSLILESASTNQTSMYLCASKIIGTGLMSNQPQHFGDGTRLSIL.

The chain carries TRBV2 and TRBJ1-5; 7 nucleotides line up with TRBD1. The CDR3 totals 14 residues. V was pared by 9 bases and J by 6 bases, with 11 bases of the junction left unmatched. Germline CDR1 is SNHLY and CDR2 is FYNNEI. DNA for the CDR3: TGTGCCAGTAGGAAGGGGGCGGGGGGTCAGCCCCAGCATTTT. Its protein product is CASRKGAGGQPQHF.

The chain carries TRBV28 and TRBJ1-2; D is unresolved. The germline V gene has CDR1 MDHEN and CDR2 SYDVKM. This CDR3 comprises 12 residues. Trimming removed 3 bases from V and 5 bases from J, with 7 bases in between. The CDR3 sequence: CASSFADYGYTF. CDR3 nucleotides: TGTGCCAGCAGTTTTGCGGATTATGGCTACACCTTC.

This rearrangement joins TRBV30 to TRBJ2-7; tentatively, D is TRBD2 (6 bases). The CDR3 has 14 amino acids. CDR1 and CDR2 (germline): GTSNPN, SVGIG (reference sequence). Trimming pared 0 bases from V and 1 base from J, leaving 10 bases between. The CDR3 spells CAWSVAGTSYEQYF. For the CDR3, the DNA is TGTGCCTGGAGTGTAGCAGGGACTTCCTACGAGCAGTACTTC.

This chain connects TRBV7-3 to TRBJ2-2, with 8 bases lining up with TRBD2. Trimming took 5 bases from V and 0 from J; bases not matched to a gene: 2. The CDR3 totals 15 residues. CDR1 and CDR2 from the germline V gene are SGHTA and FQGTGA. The CDR3 region has the DNA TGTGCCAGCAGCCGACTAGCGACGAACACCGGGGAGCTGTTTTTT. Translating gives CASSRLATNTGELFF. The variable domain in full, with the rest retrieved from reference TRBV7-3 and TRBJ2-2, is GAGVSQTPSNKVTEKGKYVELRCDPISGHTALYWYRQSLGQGPEFLIYFQGTGAADDSGLPNDRFFAVRPEGSVSTLKIQRTERGDSAVYLCASSRLATNTGELFFGEGSRLTVL.